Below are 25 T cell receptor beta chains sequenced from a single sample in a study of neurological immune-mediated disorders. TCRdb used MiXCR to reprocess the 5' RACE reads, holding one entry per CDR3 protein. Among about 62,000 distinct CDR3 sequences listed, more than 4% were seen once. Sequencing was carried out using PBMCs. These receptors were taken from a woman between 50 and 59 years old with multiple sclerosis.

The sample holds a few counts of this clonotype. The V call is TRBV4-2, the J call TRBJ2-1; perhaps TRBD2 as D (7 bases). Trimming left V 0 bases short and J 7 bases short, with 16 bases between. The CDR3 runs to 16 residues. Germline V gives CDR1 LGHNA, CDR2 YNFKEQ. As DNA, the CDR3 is TGTGCCAGCAGCCAAGATCGGAGGGGGACTAAAAATGAGCAGTTCTTC. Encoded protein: CASSQDRRGTKNEQFF.

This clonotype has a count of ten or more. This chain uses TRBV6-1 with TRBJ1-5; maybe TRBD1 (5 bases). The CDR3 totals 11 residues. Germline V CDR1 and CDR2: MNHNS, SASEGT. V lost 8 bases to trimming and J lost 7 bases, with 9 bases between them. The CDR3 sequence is CASGWDQPQHF. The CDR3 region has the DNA TGTGCCAGCGGGTGGGACCAGCCCCAGCATTTT.

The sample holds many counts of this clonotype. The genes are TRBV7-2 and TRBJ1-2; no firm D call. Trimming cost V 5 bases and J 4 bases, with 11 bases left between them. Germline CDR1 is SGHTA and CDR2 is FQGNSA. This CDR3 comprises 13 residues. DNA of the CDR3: TGTGCCAGCAGCCGGATGAGCGGCTATGGCTACACCTTC. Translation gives CASSRMSGYGYTF.

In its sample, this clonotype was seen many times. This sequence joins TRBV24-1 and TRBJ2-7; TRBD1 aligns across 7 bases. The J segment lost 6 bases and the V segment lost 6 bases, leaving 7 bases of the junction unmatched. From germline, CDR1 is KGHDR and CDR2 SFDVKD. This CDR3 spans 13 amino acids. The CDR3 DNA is TGTGCCACCAGTCAGACAGGGAATTTCGAGCAGTACTTC. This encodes CATSQTGNFEQYF.

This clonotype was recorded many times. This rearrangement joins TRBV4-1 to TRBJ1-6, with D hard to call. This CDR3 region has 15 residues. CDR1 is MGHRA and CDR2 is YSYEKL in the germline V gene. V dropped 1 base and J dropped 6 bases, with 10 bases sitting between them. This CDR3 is CASSQVLGSNSPLHF. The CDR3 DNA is TGCGCCAGCAGCCAAGTCCTCGGTAGTAATTCACCCCTCCACTTT.

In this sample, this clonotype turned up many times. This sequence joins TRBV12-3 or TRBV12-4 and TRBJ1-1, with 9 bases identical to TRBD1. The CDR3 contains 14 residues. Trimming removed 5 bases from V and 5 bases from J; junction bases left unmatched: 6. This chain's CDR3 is CASSPGQGSTEAFF. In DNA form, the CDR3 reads TGTGCCAGCAGTCCGGGACAGGGAAGTACTGAAGCTTTCTTT.

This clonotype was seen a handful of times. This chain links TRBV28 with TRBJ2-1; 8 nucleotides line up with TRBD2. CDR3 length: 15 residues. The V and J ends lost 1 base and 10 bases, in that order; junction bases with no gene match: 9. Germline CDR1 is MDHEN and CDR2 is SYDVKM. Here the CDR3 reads CASSLFTGGAGEQFF. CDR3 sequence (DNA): TGTGCCAGCAGTTTATTCACCGGGGGGGCAGGGGAGCAGTTCTTC.

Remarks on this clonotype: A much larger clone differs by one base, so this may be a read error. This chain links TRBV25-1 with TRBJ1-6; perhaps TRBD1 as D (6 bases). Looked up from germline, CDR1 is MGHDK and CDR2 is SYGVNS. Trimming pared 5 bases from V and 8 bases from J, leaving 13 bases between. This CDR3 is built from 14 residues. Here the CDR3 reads CASSRTVRDSPLHF. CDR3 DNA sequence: TGTGCCAGCAGTCGGACAGTCAGGGATTCACCCCTCCACTTT.

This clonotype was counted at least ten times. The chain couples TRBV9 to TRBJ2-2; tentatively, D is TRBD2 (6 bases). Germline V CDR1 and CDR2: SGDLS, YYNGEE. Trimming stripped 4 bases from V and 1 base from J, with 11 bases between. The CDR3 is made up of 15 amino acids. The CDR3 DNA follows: TGTGCCAGCAGCCCGACCGGGGGGAACACCGGGGAGCTGTTTTTT. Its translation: CASSPTGGNTGELFF. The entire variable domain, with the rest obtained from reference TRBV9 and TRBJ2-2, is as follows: DSGVTQTPKHLITATGQRVTLRCSPRSGDLSVYWYQQSLDQGLQFLIQYYNGEERAKGNILERFSAQQFPDLHSELNLSSLELGDSALYFCASSPTGGNTGELFFGEGSRLTVL.

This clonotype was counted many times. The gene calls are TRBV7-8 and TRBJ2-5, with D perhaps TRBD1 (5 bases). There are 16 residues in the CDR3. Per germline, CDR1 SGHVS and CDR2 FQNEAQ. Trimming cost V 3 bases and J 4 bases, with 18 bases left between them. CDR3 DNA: TGTGCCAGCAGCTTGACTCGCCAGAGGACACGAGAGACCCAGTACTTC. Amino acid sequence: CASSLTRQRTRETQYF.

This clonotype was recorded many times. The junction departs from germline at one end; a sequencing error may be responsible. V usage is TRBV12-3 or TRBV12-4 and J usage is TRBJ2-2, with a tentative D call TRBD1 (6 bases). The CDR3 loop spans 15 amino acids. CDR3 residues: CASTLQGNIPGELFF. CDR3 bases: TGTGCCAGCACTTTACAGGGTAACATCCCCGGGGAGCTGTTTTTT.

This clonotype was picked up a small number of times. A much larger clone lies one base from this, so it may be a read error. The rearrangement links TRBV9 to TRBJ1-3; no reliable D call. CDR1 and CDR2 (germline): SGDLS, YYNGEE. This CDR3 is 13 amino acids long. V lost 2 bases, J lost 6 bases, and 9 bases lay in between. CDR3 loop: CASSVPTENTIYF. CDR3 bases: TGTGCCAGCAGCGTCCCAACGGAAAACACCATATATTTT.

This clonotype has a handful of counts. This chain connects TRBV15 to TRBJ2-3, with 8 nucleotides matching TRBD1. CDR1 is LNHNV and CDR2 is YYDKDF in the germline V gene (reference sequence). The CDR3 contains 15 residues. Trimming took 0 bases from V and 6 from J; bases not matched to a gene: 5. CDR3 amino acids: CATSRETGAWDTQYF. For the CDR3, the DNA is TGTGCCACCAGCAGAGAGACAGGGGCCTGGGATACGCAGTATTTT. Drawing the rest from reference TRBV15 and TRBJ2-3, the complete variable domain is DAMVIQNPRYQVTQFGKPVTLSCSQTLNHNVMYWYQQKSSQAPKLLFHYYDKDFNNEADTPDNFQSRRPNTSFCFLDIRSPGLGDTAMYLCATSRETGAWDTQYFGPGTRLTVL.

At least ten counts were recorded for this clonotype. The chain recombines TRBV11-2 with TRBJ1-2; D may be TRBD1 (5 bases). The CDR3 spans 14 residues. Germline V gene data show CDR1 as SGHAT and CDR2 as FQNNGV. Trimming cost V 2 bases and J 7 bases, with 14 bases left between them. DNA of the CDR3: TGTGCCAGCAGCTTATCCCCCCCGGGGGGTGGCTACACCTTC. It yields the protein CASSLSPPGGGYTF.

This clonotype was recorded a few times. The CDR3 loop reads CSAIQNNQPQHF. CDR3 DNA sequence: TGCAGTGCTATCCAGAACAATCAGCCCCAGCATTTT. The rearrangement links TRBV20-1 to TRBJ1-5, with D hard to call. The CDR3 totals 12 residues. V lost 4 bases and J lost 3, with 7 bases in between. Germline loops: CDR1 DFQATT, CDR2 SNEGSKA (reference sequence).

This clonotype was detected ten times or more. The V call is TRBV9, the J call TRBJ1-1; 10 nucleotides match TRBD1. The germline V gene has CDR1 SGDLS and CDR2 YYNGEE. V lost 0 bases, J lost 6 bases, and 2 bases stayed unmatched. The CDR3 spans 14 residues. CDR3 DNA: TGTGCCAGCAGCGTAGCGGGACAGGGGTCTGAAGCTTTCTTT. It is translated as CASSVAGQGSEAFF.

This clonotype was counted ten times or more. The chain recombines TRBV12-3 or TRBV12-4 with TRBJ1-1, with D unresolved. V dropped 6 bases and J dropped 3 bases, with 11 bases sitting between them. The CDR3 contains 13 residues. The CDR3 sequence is CASSQNRDTEAFF. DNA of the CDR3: TGTGCCAGCAGCCAAAACCGGGACACTGAAGCTTTCTTT.

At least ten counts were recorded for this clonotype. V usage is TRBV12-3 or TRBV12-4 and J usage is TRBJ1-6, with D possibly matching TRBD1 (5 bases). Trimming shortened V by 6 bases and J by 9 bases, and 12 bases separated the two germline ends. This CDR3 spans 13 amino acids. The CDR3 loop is CASSRDRSSPLHF. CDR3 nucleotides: TGTGCCAGCAGCCGGGACCGAAGTTCACCCCTCCACTTT.

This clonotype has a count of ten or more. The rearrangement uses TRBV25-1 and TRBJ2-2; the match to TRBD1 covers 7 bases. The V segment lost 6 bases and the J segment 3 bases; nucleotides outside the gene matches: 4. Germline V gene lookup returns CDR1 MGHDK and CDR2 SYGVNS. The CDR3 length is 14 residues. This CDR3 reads CASRMQGDTGELFF. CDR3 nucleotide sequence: TGTGCCAGCAGAATGCAGGGGGACACCGGGGAGCTGTTTTTT.

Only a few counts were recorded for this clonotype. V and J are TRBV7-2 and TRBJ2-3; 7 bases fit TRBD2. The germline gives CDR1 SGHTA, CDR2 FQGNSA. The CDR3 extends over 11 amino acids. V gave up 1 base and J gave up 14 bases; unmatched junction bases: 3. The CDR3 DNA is TGTGCCAGCAGCTTAGGAGCGGGGAGGTATTTT. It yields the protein CASSLGAGRYF.

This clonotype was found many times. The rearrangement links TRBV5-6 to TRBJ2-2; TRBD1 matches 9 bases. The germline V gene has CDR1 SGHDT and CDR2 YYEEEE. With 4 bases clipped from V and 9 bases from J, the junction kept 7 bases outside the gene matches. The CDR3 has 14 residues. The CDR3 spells CASSLGQGRRELFF. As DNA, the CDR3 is TGTGCCAGCAGCCTGGGACAGGGAAGGAGGGAGCTGTTTTTT.

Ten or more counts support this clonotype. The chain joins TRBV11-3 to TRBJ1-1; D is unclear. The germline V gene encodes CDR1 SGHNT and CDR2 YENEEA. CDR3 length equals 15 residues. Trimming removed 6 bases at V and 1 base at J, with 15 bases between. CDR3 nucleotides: TGTGCCAGCAGTCGGGTCCCAGTCGCGAACACTGAAGCTTTCTTT. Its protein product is CASSRVPVANTEAFF.

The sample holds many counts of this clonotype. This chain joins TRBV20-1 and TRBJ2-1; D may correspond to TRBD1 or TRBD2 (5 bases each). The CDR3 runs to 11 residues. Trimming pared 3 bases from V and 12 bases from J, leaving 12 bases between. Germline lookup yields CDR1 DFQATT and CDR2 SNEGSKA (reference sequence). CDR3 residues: CSASAEGRQFF. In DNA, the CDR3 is TGCAGTGCTAGTGCCGAGGGGAGGCAGTTCTTC.

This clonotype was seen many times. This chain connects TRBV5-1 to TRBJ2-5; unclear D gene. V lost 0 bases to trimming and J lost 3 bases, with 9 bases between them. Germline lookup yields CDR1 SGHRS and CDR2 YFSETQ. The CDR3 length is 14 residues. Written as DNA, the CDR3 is TGCGCCAGCAGCTTGGGGGTCCAAAAAGAGACCCAGTACTTC. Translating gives CASSLGVQKETQYF.

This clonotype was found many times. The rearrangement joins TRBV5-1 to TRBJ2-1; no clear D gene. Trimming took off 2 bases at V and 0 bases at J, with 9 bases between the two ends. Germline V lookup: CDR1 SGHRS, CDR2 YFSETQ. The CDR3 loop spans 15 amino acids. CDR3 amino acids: CASSFYRSSYNEQFF. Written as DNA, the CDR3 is TGCGCCAGCAGCTTTTACAGAAGCTCCTACAATGAGCAGTTCTTC.